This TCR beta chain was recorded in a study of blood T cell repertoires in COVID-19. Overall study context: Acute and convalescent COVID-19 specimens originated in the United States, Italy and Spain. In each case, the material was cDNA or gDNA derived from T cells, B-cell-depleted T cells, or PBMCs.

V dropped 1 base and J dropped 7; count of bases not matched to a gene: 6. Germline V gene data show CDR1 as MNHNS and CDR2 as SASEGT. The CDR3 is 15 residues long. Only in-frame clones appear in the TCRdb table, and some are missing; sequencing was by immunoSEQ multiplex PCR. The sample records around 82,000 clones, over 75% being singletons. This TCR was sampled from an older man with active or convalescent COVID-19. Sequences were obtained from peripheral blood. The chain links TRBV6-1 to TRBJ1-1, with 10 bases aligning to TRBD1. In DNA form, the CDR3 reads TGTGCCAGCAGTGAAGGACAGGGGGCGATAAATGAAGCTTTCTTT. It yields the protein CASSEGQGAINEAFF.